What follows describes a single TCR beta chain. Its antigen is undetermined. This sample stems from a study of T cell responses to AZD1222 COVID-19 vaccine. Overall study results and limits: The donors showed a predominance of white British ancestry and of females, with possible underestimation of clonal diversity.

The J segment lost 5 bases and the V segment lost 3 bases, leaving 4 bases of the junction unmatched. The germline V gene encodes CDR1 MNHNS and CDR2 SASEGT. The CDR3 extends over 15 amino acids. The data were produced by immunoSEQ multiplex PCR, yet TCRdb's version contains in-frame clones alone and is incomplete. This repertoire shows about 67,000 clones, approximately 80% found once; its top ten account for around 20%. This rearrangement joins TRBV6-1 to TRBJ1-6; the match to TRBD1 covers 7 bases. The source was peripheral blood, collected on day 0 of AZD1222 vaccination. This TCR was sampled from an adult in good health. Written as DNA, the CDR3 is TGTGCCAGCAGTGAGAGACAGGGAAATAATTCACCCCTCCACTTT. Translation gives CASSERQGNNSPLHF.